A single sample gave rise to the 20 T cell receptor beta chains below, sequenced in a study of CD8 T cells in Susac syndrome. RNA, at about 0.45 to 1 ug, was reverse transcribed with random hexamers. From the immunoSEQ multiplex PCR reads, TCRdb called clonotypes with MiXCR, one entry per CDR3 protein. The sample records about 300,000 distinct CDR3 sequences, approximately 85% being singletons. The source material was CD8+ T cells from PBMCs. These receptors were taken from a human donor with multiple sclerosis.

This clonotype was observed once. This chain joins TRBV5-6 and TRBJ2-2; D unresolved. Germline V gene lookup returns CDR1 SGHDT and CDR2 YYEEEE. The CDR3 consists of 16 residues. The ends were cut back, 2 bases at V and 0 bases at J, with 11 bases in the middle. CDR3 sequence: CASSFGFTANTGELFF. CDR3 nucleotides: TGTGCCAGCAGCTTCGGCTTTACGGCGAACACCGGGGAGCTGTTTTTT.

In this sample, this clonotype turned up a few times. The J gene is TRBJ2-7, the V gene TRBV27; 9 nucleotides line up with TRBD1. The CDR3 runs 13 residues. Germline trimming cut 4 bases from V and 3 bases from J; bases unmatched to any gene: 1. The germline V gene encodes CDR1 MNHEY and CDR2 SMNVEV (reference sequence). The CDR3 loop is CASSWGQGYEQYF. Written as DNA, the CDR3 is TGTGCCAGCAGTTGGGGACAGGGCTACGAGCAGTACTTC.

J is TRBJ2-1 and V is TRBV5-8, with 8 positions matching TRBD1. Germline CDR1 is SGHTS and CDR2 is YDEGEE. CDR3 length: 16 amino acids. V lost 2 bases, J lost 5 bases, and 9 bases stayed unmatched. The CDR3: CASSFAGGFRNNEQFF. DNA for the CDR3: TGTGCCAGCAGCTTCGCAGGGGGCTTCAGGAACAATGAGCAGTTCTTC.

J is TRBJ2-7 and V is TRBV2; 12 positions agree with TRBD2. V shed 4 bases, J shed 5 bases, and the junction held 6 bases outside the gene matches. The CDR3 runs 15 residues. Germline V lookup: CDR1 SNHLY, CDR2 FYNNEI. The CDR3 is CASSGLTSGRHEQYF. The CDR3, as DNA: TGTGCCAGCAGTGGGTTGACTAGCGGGAGACACGAGCAGTACTTC.

The gene calls are TRBV19 and TRBJ1-5; 9 positions agree with TRBD1. CDR3 length: 16 amino acids. Germline-derived CDR1 and CDR2 are LNHDA and SQIVND (reference sequence). Losses at the gene ends were 5 bases for V and 3 bases for J; bases not matched to a gene: 8. The CDR3 nucleotides are TGTGCCAGTAGTGACCGGGACAGGGTATACAATCAGCCCCAGCATTTT. Protein sequence: CASSDRDRVYNQPQHF.

The chain couples TRBV19 to TRBJ1-4, with D possibly TRBD1 on 5 matching bases. V dropped 3 bases and J dropped 5 bases, with 10 bases sitting between them. The CDR3 runs to 14 residues. Per germline, CDR1 LNHDA and CDR2 SQIVND (reference sequence). The CDR3 spells CASSMGGVNEKLFF. The CDR3 DNA follows: TGTGCCAGTAGTATGGGAGGGGTCAATGAAAAACTGTTTTTT.

This clonotype appeared once. The V gene is TRBV20-1, the J gene TRBJ2-1; 13 bases match TRBD2. The CDR3 consists of 15 residues. CDR1 and CDR2 from the germline V gene are DFQATT and SNEGSKA (reference sequence). V lost 1 base, J lost 9 bases, and 6 bases stayed unmatched. The CDR3 loop reads CSARATSGRAFEQFF. Written as DNA, the CDR3 is TGCAGTGCTAGAGCAACTAGCGGGAGGGCCTTTGAGCAGTTCTTC.

The J gene is TRBJ2-3, the V gene TRBV20-1; 10 bases align to TRBD2. Per the germline V gene, CDR1 is DFQATT and CDR2 is SNEGSKA (reference sequence). The J segment lost 4 bases and the V segment lost 2 bases, leaving 12 bases of the junction unmatched. This CDR3 spans 17 amino acids. The CDR3 loop is CSARPPRLAGAPDTQYF. CDR3 DNA sequence: TGCAGTGCTAGACCCCCCCGGCTAGCGGGAGCCCCAGATACGCAGTATTTT.

The chain employs TRBV5-1 and TRBJ1-2, with no clear D. Trimming left V 3 bases short and J 11 bases short, with 17 bases between. The CDR3 has 13 amino acids. The germline gives CDR1 SGHRS, CDR2 YFSETQ. The chain's CDR3 is CASSWQASLGYTF. The CDR3 DNA reads as TGCGCCAGCAGCTGGCAGGCATCCTTGGGGTACACCTTC.

This chain links TRBV19 with TRBJ2-1; no clear D. The V end lost 1 base, the J end lost 7 bases, and 8 bases lay between the germline ends. CDR1 and CDR2 (germline): LNHDA, SQIVND (reference sequence). This CDR3 has 13 amino acids. CDR3 coding DNA: TGTGCCAGTAGTATAGTTAGTAGAAATGAGCAGTTCTTC. It encodes CASSIVSRNEQFF.

J is TRBJ2-3 and V is TRBV7-9; 7 bases line up with TRBD1. Germline V lookup: CDR1 SEHNR, CDR2 FQNEAQ (reference sequence). The CDR3 sequence is 16 residues long. Germline trimming cut 5 bases from V and 3 bases from J; bases unmatched to any gene: 11. CDR3 loop: CASSLSPRGSTDTQYF. The CDR3 coding sequence is TGTGCCAGCAGCCTCTCCCCCAGGGGGTCAACAGATACGCAGTATTTT.

The sample holds one count of this clonotype. The rearrangement uses TRBV5-1 and TRBJ2-1, with 11 bases aligning to TRBD2. With V trimmed by 4 bases and J by 7 bases, 13 bases remained unmatched. In germline, CDR1 is SGHRS, CDR2 YFSETQ. This CDR3 region has 17 residues. Written as DNA, the CDR3 is TGCGCCAGCAGCCCCGATATCCTAGCGGGAGGCTCAAATGAGCAGTTCTTC. Translation gives CASSPDILAGGSNEQFF.

The V and J genes are TRBV3-1 and TRBJ1-1; 11 positions agree with TRBD1. Trimming at V came to 4 bases and at J to 8 bases, leaving 12 bases not matched to a gene. Germline-derived CDR1 and CDR2 are LGHDT and YNNKEL (reference sequence). This CDR3 has 16 amino acids. CDR3 region: CASSPRDRGNPKEAFF. CDR3 coding DNA: TGTGCCAGCAGCCCGAGGGACAGGGGGAACCCAAAGGAAGCTTTCTTT.

The chain recombines TRBV6-1 with TRBJ2-3; TRBD1 matches 10 bases. The CDR3 consists of 20 residues. The germline CDR1 and CDR2 sequences are MNHNS and SASEGT. Trimming cost V 4 bases and J 1 base; bases outside gene matches: 17. The CDR3 protein is CASSVAGTGAMGRGTDTQYF. For the CDR3, the DNA is TGTGCCAGCAGTGTAGCCGGGACAGGGGCGATGGGGAGGGGCACAGATACGCAGTATTTT.

The CDR3: CASKLGNTEAFF. The CDR3 DNA reads TGTGCCAGCAAATTAGGGAACACTGAAGCTTTCTTT. The chain has TRBV28 and TRBJ1-1; D not resolved. Germline V gene data show CDR1 as MDHEN and CDR2 as SYDVKM. Trimming took 7 bases from V and 1 from J, leaving 7 bases between them. This CDR3 has 12 residues.

J is TRBJ2-7 and V is TRBV10-3, with D hard to call. The CDR3 is 15 amino acids. Deletions cut 3 bases from V and 0 bases from J, with 12 bases between. CDR1 is ENHRY, CDR2 SYGVKD, per germline. In DNA form, the CDR3 reads TGTGCCATCAGTGATACAGCAATGCCCTCCTACGAGCAGTACTTC. It yields the protein CAISDTAMPSYEQYF.

The chain has TRBV5-6 and TRBJ2-7; 7 bases agree with TRBD1. This CDR3 has 14 amino acids. V was clipped by 0 bases and J by 3 bases; unmatched bases: 3. CDR1 and CDR2 (germline): SGHDT, YYEEEE. CDR3 in amino acids: CASSLAGQNYEQYF. For the CDR3, the DNA is TGTGCCAGCAGCTTGGCGGGACAGAACTACGAGCAGTACTTC.

The V and J genes are TRBV6-5 and TRBJ1-1, with 9 positions matching TRBD1. Germline V CDR1 and CDR2: MNHEY, SVGAGI. The CDR3 covers 17 residues. Unmatched junction bases numbered 5, after V lost 0 bases and J lost 0 bases. The DNA for the CDR3 is TGTGCCAGCAGTTACTCGAACACAGGGGGCCTGAACACTGAAGCTTTCTTT. Protein: CASSYSNTGGLNTEAFF.

The rearrangement links TRBV29-1 to TRBJ2-1; D is ambiguous. There are 15 residues in the CDR3. Germline V gives CDR1 SQVTM, CDR2 ANQGSEA. Trimming took off 3 bases at V and 10 bases at J, with 22 bases between the two ends. CDR3 region: CSVDAARFVTKEQFF. CDR3 nucleotide sequence: TGCAGCGTTGATGCGGCCCGCTTTGTTACCAAGGAGCAGTTCTTC.

V and J are TRBV6-5 and TRBJ2-1; 8 nucleotides line up with TRBD2. The CDR3 totals 15 residues. Looked up from germline, CDR1 is MNHEY and CDR2 is SVGAGI. V lost 3 bases to trimming and J lost 2 bases; unmatched junction nucleotides: 3. As DNA, the CDR3 is TGTGCCAGCAGTTATGAGCGGGAGCCCTACAATGAGCAGTTCTTC. Amino acid sequence: CASSYEREPYNEQFF.